Below, 24 T cell receptor beta chains from the same sample are listed, as sequenced in a study of tumor-infiltrating lymphocytes in primary liver carcinoma. Synthesis of TCR beta cDNA was carried out from approximately 0.55 ug total RNA with a constant-region primer. Construction of TCR beta libraries relied on three successive nested multiplex PCR rounds employing slightly modified ARM-PCR. The first two PCR rounds used TRBV1-TRBV30 forward primers with a C-beta reverse primer, 10 cycles each. TCRdb re-analysed the multiplex PCR reads in MiXCR, keeping a single row per CDR3 protein. The sample records approximately 300,000 distinct CDR3 sequences, 65% being singletons. Unsorted whole blood supplied the blood RNA, and germline DNA was isolated too. Sequencing was done on a sample of peripheral blood. These receptors were taken from a man aged 35 to 55 with primary liver carcinoma and hepatitis B virus infection.

The chain is built from TRBV7-9 and TRBJ2-5; TRBD1 or TRBD2 may be the D gene (5 bases each). The CDR3 is 16 amino acids. Per germline, CDR1 SEHNR and CDR2 FQNEAQ (reference sequence). V was pared by 1 base and J by 1 base, with 13 bases between. CDR3 DNA sequence: TGTGCCAGCAGCTTAGGAAACGGGGCAGCCCAAGAGACCCAGTACTTC. It specifies CASSLGNGAAQETQYF.

CDR3 sequence: CASTGTPNQPQHF. The CDR3 coding sequence is TGTGCCAGCACCGGGACACCCAATCAGCCCCAGCATTTT. The chain employs TRBV12-3 or TRBV12-4 and TRBJ1-5, with TRBD1 as a possible D gene (6 bases). The CDR3 is 13 amino acids. V lost 7 bases to trimming and J lost 3 bases, with 10 bases between them.

In regard to this clonotype: Since a much larger clone is just one base distant, this may be a read error. V gene TRBV6-1 combines with J gene TRBJ1-4, with D possibly being TRBD1 (5 bases). Trimming removed 1 base from V and 6 bases from J, with 12 bases in between. Germline V CDR1 and CDR2: MNHNS, SASEGT. The CDR3 is made up of 15 amino acids. The chain's CDR3 is CASSEEVGADEKLFF. DNA of the CDR3: TGTGCCAGCAGTGAAGAAGTTGGGGCTGATGAAAAACTGTTTTTT.

Comments on this clonotype: A read error may explain this, as a much larger clone is one base away. This chain uses TRBV4-3 with TRBJ2-2; D not certain. This CDR3 is 14 amino acids long. With 0 bases removed from V and 10 bases from J, the gap between germline ends came to 12 bases. The germline gives CDR1 LGHNA, CDR2 YSLEER. The CDR3 sequence is CASSQDFGPEELFF. The CDR3, as DNA: TGCGCCAGCAGCCAAGATTTCGGACCCGAGGAGCTGTTTTTT.

This clonotype was found many times. The chain couples TRBV4-3 to TRBJ2-2, with D possibly matching TRBD1 (6 bases). CDR1 is LGHNA and CDR2 is YSLEER in the germline V gene. The CDR3 runs to 19 residues. Trimming cost V 0 bases and J 2 bases, with 19 bases left between them. The CDR3 region has the DNA TGCGCCAGCAGCCAAGATTTGGTCTTTGGGGGCGTCAACACCGGGGAGCTGTTTTTT. It yields the protein CASSQDLVFGGVNTGELFF.

A note on this clonotype: Given a much more abundant clone one base away, this may be a read error. V is TRBV10-3 and J is TRBJ2-2; a possible D gene is TRBD2 (6 bases). The V gene lost 8 bases and the J gene lost 6 bases, with 22 bases spanning the gap. The CDR3 is 16 amino acids. Germline CDR1 ENHRY, CDR2 SYGVKD. The CDR3 spells CAIAPSGTQGAGELFF. CDR3 in DNA: TGTGCCATCGCCCCGTCCGGGACTCAAGGGGCCGGGGAGCTGTTTTTT.

The chain uses TRBV5-4 and TRBJ1-5; D may be TRBD1 (6 bases). V was pared by 3 bases and J by 4 bases, with 14 bases between. Looked up from germline, CDR1 is SGHNT and CDR2 is YYREEE (reference sequence). The CDR3 extends over 15 amino acids. Written as DNA, the CDR3 is TGTGCCAGCAGCTCGGACAGAATGCCTAATCAGCCCCAGCATTTT. Protein product: CASSSDRMPNQPQHF.

The chain links TRBV30 to TRBJ2-2; D is unclear. V lost 2 bases to trimming and J lost 0 bases, with 10 bases between them. The CDR3 is made up of 15 amino acids. CDR1 and CDR2 (germline): GTSNPN, SVGIG (reference sequence). The CDR3 spells CAWSLGGPNTGELFF. The DNA of the CDR3 is TGTGCCTGGAGTCTTGGCGGACCGAACACCGGGGAGCTGTTTTTT. The entire variable domain, with the rest obtained from reference TRBV30 and TRBJ2-2, is as follows: SQTIHQWPATLVQPVGSPLSLECTVEGTSNPNLYWYRQAAGRGLQLLFYSVGIGQISSEVPQNLSASRPQDRQFILSSKKLLLSDSGFYLCAWSLGGPNTGELFFGEGSRLTVL.

For this clonotype: A much larger clone differs from this one at a single base, so this may be a read error. The chain is built from TRBV11-2 and TRBJ2-6; 8 bases agree with TRBD1. CDR1 SGHAT and CDR2 FQNNGV come from the germline V gene. The CDR3 is made up of 15 amino acids. CDR3 in DNA: TGTGCCAGCAGCTTGGACAGGGCTGGGGCCAGCGTCCTGACTTTC. Its protein is CASSLDRAGASVLTF. Variable domain in full (rest from reference TRBV11-2 and TRBJ2-6): EAGVAQSPRYKIIEKRQSVAFWCNPISGHATLYWYQQILGQGPKLLIQFQNNGVVDDSQLPKDRFSAERLKGVDSTLKIQPAKLEDSAVYLCASSLDRAGASVLTFGAGSRLTVL.

About this clonotype itself: At one boundary the junction diverges from the germline segment, which might be a read error. The V gene is TRBV28, the J gene TRBJ2-7; 8 nucleotides align to TRBD2. This CDR3 contains 14 residues. Germline loops: CDR1 MDHEN, CDR2 SYDVKM. The DNA of the CDR3 is TGCGCCGGCACCCGGGCCGGGACTAGCTACGAGCAGTACTTC. Protein product: CAGTRAGTSYEQYF.

Worth noting for this clonotype: This may be a read error, as it is one base from a much larger clone. This chain connects TRBV4-2 to TRBJ1-4; the D is unclear. Germline loops: CDR1 LGHNA, CDR2 YNFKEQ. The V gene lost 1 base and the J gene lost 0 bases, with 6 bases spanning the gap. The CDR3 spans 15 residues. The CDR3 nucleotides are TGTGCCAGCAGCCAAGTCACAGCAACTAATGAAAAACTGTTTTTT. It specifies CASSQVTATNEKLFF.

Details on this clonotype: Just one base apart from a much larger clone, this may be a read error. This chain uses TRBV28 with TRBJ1-5, with D hard to call. The CDR3 spans 14 residues. CDR1 and CDR2 (germline): MDHEN, SYDVKM. CDR3 sequence: CVSSFRTYNQPQHF. The CDR3 DNA sequence: TGTGTCAGCAGTTTTCGGACTTACAATCAGCCCCAGCATTTT.

This clonotype was seen a few times. The gene calls are TRBV28 and TRBJ1-3; D is ambiguous. The germline V gene encodes CDR1 MDHEN and CDR2 SYDVKM. V was shortened by 8 bases and J by 2 bases, with 22 bases between the two germline ends. This CDR3 region has 17 residues. As DNA, the CDR3 is TGTGCCAGCCACCTTTCGAGACGGAAGAGGCCTGGAAACACCATATATTTT. Amino acid sequence: CASHLSRRKRPGNTIYF.

About this clonotype: A much bigger clone sits one base away, suggesting this may be a read error. The chain uses TRBV6-6 and TRBJ2-3, with TRBD1 as a possible D gene (5 bases). The CDR3 has 15 residues. Between the trimmed V and J ends, which lost 5 bases and 2 bases, there was a span of 14 bases. CDR1 is MNHNY and CDR2 is SVGAGI in the germline V gene (reference sequence). The CDR3 nucleotides are TGTGCCAGCAGTAACCACCAGGACAACACAGATACGCAGTATTTT. Its protein product is CASSNHQDNTDTQYF.

This chain connects TRBV5-4 to TRBJ2-1; D perhaps matches TRBD2 (6 bases). Germline V gene data show CDR1 as SGHNT and CDR2 as YYREEE (reference sequence). V lost 3 bases, J lost 7 bases, and 20 bases lay in between. The CDR3 sequence is 16 residues long. CDR3: CASSSLGGAVRNEQFF. CDR3 sequence (DNA): TGTGCCAGCAGCTCGCTGGGCGGGGCTGTCCGAAATGAGCAGTTCTTC.

Concerning this clonotype itself: A much more abundant neighbour one base away suggests this may be a read error. The CDR3 nucleotides read TGCGCCAGCAGTGTAGCTAGACCGCCTTACAATGAGCAGTTCTTC. It encodes CASSVARPPYNEQFF. The chain recombines TRBV10-2 with TRBJ2-1; D not resolved. The CDR3 consists of 15 residues. Germline-derived CDR1 and CDR2 are WSHSY and SAAADI. The V and J ends lost 4 bases and 4 bases respectively, with 14 bases between them.

CDR3 residues: CATARHTVYEQYF. The CDR3 DNA reads TGTGCCACAGCACGTCACACCGTCTACGAGCAGTACTTC. This chain uses TRBV6-8 with TRBJ2-7; D is undetermined. V gave up 10 bases and J gave up 3 bases, with 16 bases separating them. Germline CDR1 MNHGY, CDR2 SAAAGT. CDR3 size: 13 residues.

The chain recombines TRBV4-1 with TRBJ2-5; the match to TRBD2 covers 8 bases. Germline assignment: CDR1 MGHRA and CDR2 YSYEKL. The CDR3 consists of 17 residues. V shed 0 bases, J shed 4 bases, and the junction held 10 bases outside the gene matches. In nucleotides, the CDR3 is TGCGCCAGCAGCCAAGAGATTGCGAGCGGGAGACTAGAGACCCAGTACTTC. The encoded protein is CASSQEIASGRLETQYF.

In regard to this clonotype: A much larger clone lies one base from this, so it may be a read error. The genes are TRBV7-9 and TRBJ2-6; unclear D gene. CDR1 is SEHNR, CDR2 FQNEAQ, per germline (reference sequence). With 5 bases removed from V and 1 base from J, the gap between germline ends came to 9 bases. There are 15 residues in the CDR3. CDR3 sequence (DNA): TGTGCCAGCAGCCAGACGAAATCTGGGGCCAACGTCCTGACTTTC. Protein product: CASSQTKSGANVLTF.

This clonotype was observed many times. V and J are TRBV29-1 and TRBJ1-5; a possible D gene is TRBD1 (5 bases). The CDR3 runs to 13 residues. The germline V gene encodes CDR1 SQVTM and CDR2 ANQGSEA. V shed 2 bases and J shed 7 bases, with 12 bases lying between them. This chain's CDR3 is CSVEQGEGQPQHF. The CDR3 DNA reads as TGCAGCGTTGAACAGGGAGAGGGCCAGCCCCAGCATTTT.

V and J are TRBV28 and TRBJ2-7; D gene ambiguous. Trimming stripped 6 bases from V and 2 bases from J, with 11 bases between. CDR3 length: 13 residues. Germline V gene sequence: CDR1 MDHEN, CDR2 SYDVKM. CDR3 in amino acids: CASSARVPYEQYF. CDR3 in DNA: TGTGCCAGCAGCGCCCGGGTCCCCTACGAGCAGTACTTC. Combining the CDR3 with reference TRBV28 and TRBJ2-7 gives the whole variable domain DVKVTQSSRYLVKRTGEKVFLECVQDMDHENMFWYRQDPGLGLRLIYFSYDVKMKEKGDIPEGYSVSREKKERFSLILESASTNQTSMYLCASSARVPYEQYFGPGTRLTVT.

This chain links TRBV12-3 or TRBV12-4 with TRBJ2-1, with D maybe TRBD1 (5 bases). The CDR3 sequence is 13 residues long. V was clipped by 3 bases and J by 8 bases, with 11 bases between them. The CDR3 loop reads CASSFDSYDEQFF. CDR3 coding DNA: TGTGCCAGCAGTTTTGACAGTTACGATGAGCAGTTCTTC.

Concerning this clonotype itself: Because it lacks the conserved phenylalanine or tryptophan at the end, this CDR3 is likely a read error. J is TRBJ2-5 and V is TRBV6-5; perhaps TRBD2 as D (5 bases). Germline lookup yields CDR1 MNHEY and CDR2 SVGAGI. The CDR3 runs 17 residues. The CDR3 region is CASSYSSSGGSQETQYL. CDR3 DNA: TGTGCAAGCAGTTACTCGAGTAGTGGCGGGTCCCAAGAGACCCAGTACCTC.

A note on this clonotype: The junction departs from the called germline gene at one end, perhaps through a read error. The genes are TRBV29-1 and TRBJ2-7; D call uncertain. CDR1 and CDR2 (germline): SQVTM, ANQGSEA. The CDR3 spans 13 residues. The CDR3 is CSVYGLPSYGQYF. DNA of the CDR3: TGCAGCGTATACGGTTTGCCCTCCTACGGGCAGTACTTC.